This T cell receptor beta chain was profiled in a study of OX40 agonist ivuxolimab in advanced cancers. Study-level information: The patients received agonistic anti-OX40 (CD134) antibody ivuxolimab.

Samples were taken at baseline and on day 1 of cycles 4 and 7. Study results and caveats: In general, CD8+ T cells held more expanded clones than CD4+ did, on average.

The CDR3 covers 15 residues. With 1 base removed from V and 2 bases from J, the gap between germline ends came to 8 bases. Looked up from germline, CDR1 is MNHEY and CDR2 is SMNVEV (reference sequence). About this clone itself: Its antigen remains unidentified.

Assay used: immunoSEQ multiplex PCR; TCRdb lists only in-frame clones, some missing. The sample has 70,000 to 95,000 clones, approximately 88% seen once; the top ten hold approximately 4%. The specimen comprised CD4+ or CD8+ T cells sorted from blood, sampled in a trial of the OX40 agonist ivuxolimab. V usage is TRBV27 and J usage is TRBJ2-2; D call uncertain. The sequence was collected from an adult with an advanced solid tumor such as melanoma, head and neck, liver or kidney cancer. The CDR3 sequence is CASSLYGGNTGELFF. The CDR3 DNA is TGTGCCAGCAGTTTATACGGCGGCAACACCGGGGAGCTGTTTTTT.